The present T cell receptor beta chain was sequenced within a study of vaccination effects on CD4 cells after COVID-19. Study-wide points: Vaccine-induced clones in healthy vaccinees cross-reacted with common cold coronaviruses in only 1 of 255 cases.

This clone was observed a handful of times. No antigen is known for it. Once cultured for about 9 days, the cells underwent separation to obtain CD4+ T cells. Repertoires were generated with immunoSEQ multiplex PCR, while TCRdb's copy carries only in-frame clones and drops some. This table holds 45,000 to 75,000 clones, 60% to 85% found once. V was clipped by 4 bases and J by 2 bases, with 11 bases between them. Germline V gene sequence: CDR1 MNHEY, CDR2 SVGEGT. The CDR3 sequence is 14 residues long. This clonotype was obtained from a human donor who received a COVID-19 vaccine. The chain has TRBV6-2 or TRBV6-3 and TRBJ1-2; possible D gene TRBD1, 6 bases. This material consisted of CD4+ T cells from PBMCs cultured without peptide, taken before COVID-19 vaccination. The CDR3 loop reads CASSWSQGNYGYTF. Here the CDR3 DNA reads TGTGCCAGCAGTTGGAGCCAGGGGAACTATGGCTACACCTTC.